This TCR beta chain was recovered during a study of shared clonotypes between healthy human individuals. Study-wide background: Plates per donor: three CD4 naive, three CD4 memory, two CD8 naive, one CD8 memory.

Naive CD8 populations comprised CD45RO-negative cells positively selected for CCR7, excluding terminally differentiated effector memory CD45RA+ cells. Per germline, CDR1 SGHDT and CDR2 YYEEEE. Germline trimming cut 2 bases from V and 4 bases from J; bases unmatched to any gene: 6. There are 15 residues in the CDR3. Method: immunoSEQ multiplex PCR; TCRdb's copy keeps in-frame clones and lacks some. The sample has 660,000 or so clones, approximately 96% seen once. The clonotype originates from a woman in her twenties or thirties in good health. Input material: naive CD8+ T cells sorted from blood. V and J are TRBV5-6 and TRBJ2-3; 8 nucleotides align to TRBD2. CDR3 region: CASSLPGGPPDTQYF. The CDR3 bases are TGTGCCAGCAGCTTACCGGGAGGGCCACCAGATACGCAGTATTTT.